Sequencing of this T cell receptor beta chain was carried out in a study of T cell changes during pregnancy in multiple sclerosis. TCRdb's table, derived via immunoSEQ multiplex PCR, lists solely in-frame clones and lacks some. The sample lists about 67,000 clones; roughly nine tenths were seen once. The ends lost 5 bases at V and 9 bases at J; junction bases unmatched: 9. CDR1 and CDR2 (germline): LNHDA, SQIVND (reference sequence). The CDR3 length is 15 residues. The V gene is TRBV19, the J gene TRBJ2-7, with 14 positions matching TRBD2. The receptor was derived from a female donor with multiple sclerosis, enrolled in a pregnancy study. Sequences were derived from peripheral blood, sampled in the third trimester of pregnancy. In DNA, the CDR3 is TGTGCCAGTAGTCAGCCGGGACTAGCGGGGGTGGTGCAGTACTTC. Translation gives CASSQPGLAGVVQYF.